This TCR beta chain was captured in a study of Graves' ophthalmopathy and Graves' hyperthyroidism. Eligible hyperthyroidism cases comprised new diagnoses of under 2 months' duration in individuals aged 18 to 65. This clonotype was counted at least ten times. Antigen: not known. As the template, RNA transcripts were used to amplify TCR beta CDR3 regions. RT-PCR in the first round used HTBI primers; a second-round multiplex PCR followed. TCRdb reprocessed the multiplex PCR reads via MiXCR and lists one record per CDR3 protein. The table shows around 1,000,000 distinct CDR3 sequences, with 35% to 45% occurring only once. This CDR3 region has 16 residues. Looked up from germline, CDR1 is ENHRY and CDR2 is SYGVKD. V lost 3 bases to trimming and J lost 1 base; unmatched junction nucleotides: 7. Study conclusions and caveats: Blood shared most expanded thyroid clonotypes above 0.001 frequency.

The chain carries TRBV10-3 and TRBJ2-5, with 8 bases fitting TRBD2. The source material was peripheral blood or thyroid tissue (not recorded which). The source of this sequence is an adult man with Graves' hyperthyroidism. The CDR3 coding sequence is TGTGCCATCAGTGAAGTCGGTAGCGGGGCCCAAGAGACCCAGTACTTC. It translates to CAISEVGSGAQETQYF.